This T cell receptor (beta chain) was identified during a study of blood T cell repertoires in COVID-19. Across the study: Samples taken during acute and convalescent COVID-19 were collected in the United States, Italy and Spain.

Per the germline V gene, CDR1 is KGHDR and CDR2 is SFDVKD. This CDR3 contains 15 residues. The V and J ends lost 0 bases and 5 bases respectively, with 10 bases between them. In the authors' workflow: It was from reference gene primer amplification that nucleated cell counts were estimated. Method: immunoSEQ multiplex PCR; TCRdb's copy keeps in-frame clones and lacks some. V and J calls and clone size are as listed in that table; D and trimming were resolved from the DNA. Among tens of thousands of clones listed, roughly 90% were seen once. Sample: peripheral blood. The receptor was derived from a human donor in a cohort sampled during active COVID-19. V usage is TRBV24-1 and J usage is TRBJ2-1, with a weak D call TRBD2 (5 bases). Here the CDR3 reads CATSDLRTPDNEQFF. CDR3 DNA: TGTGCCACCAGTGATTTGAGGACTCCCGACAATGAGCAGTTCTTC.